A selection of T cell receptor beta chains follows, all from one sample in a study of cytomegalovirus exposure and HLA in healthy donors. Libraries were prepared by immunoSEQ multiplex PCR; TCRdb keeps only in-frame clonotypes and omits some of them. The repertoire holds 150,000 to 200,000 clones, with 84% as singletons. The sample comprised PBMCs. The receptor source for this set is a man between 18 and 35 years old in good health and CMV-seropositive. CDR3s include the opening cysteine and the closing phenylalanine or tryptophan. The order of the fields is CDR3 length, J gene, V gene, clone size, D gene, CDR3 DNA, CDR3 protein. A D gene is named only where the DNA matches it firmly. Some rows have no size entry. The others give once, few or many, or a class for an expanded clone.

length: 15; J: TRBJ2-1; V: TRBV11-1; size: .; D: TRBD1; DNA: TGTGCCAGCAGCTTAGAGGGGGCGCAGGCCAATGAGCAGTTCTTC; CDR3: CASSLEGAQANEQFF
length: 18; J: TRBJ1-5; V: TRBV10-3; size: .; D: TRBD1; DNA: TGTGCCATCAGTGCGGGAATAGGACAGGGGGACGGCAATCAGCCCCAGCATTTT; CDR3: CAISAGIGQGDGNQPQHF
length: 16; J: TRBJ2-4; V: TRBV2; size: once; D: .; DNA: TGTGCCAGCAGAGGGCGACAGGTACTAGCCAAAAACATTCAGTACTTC; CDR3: CASRGRQVLAKNIQYF
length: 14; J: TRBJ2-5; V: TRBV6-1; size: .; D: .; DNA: TGTGCCAGCAGAAGAGGGAAGGCCCTGGAGACCCAGTACTTC; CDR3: CASRRGKALETQYF
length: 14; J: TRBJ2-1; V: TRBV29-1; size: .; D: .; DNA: TGCAGCGTTTCGGACAGTTTGATCCTGGATGAGCAGTTCTTC; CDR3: CSVSDSLILDEQFF
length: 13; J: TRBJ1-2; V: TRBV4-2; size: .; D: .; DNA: TGTGCCAGCAGCCCCCGAGACCTGGGCGGCTACACCTTC; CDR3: CASSPRDLGGYTF
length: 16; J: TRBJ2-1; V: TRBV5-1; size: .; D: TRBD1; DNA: TGCGCCAGCAGCTTGGTTTCTGGGACAGGGGGCGATGAGCAGTTCTTC; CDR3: CASSLVSGTGGDEQFF
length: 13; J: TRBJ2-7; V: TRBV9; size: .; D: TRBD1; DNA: TGTGCCAGCAGCGCAGGGGACAGTGGGGAGCAGTACTTC; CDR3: CASSAGDSGEQYF
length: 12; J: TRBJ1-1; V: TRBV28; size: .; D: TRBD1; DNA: TGTGCCAGCAGTTTACGGACAGGGGGAGCTTTCTTT; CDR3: CASSLRTGGAFF
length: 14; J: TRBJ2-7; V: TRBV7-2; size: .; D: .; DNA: TGTGCCAGCAGCTTGGAGGCGGGATCCTACGAGCAGTACTTC; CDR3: CASSLEAGSYEQYF
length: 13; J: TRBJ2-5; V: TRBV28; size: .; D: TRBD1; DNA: TGTGCCAGCAGCGCGGACAGGGATGAGACCCAGTACTTC; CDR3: CASSADRDETQYF
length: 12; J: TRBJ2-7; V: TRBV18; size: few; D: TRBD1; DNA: TGTGCCAGCTCAGGACAGGGGGACGAGCAGTACTTC; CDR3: CASSGQGDEQYF
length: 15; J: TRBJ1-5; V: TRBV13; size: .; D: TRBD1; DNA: TGTGCCAGCAGCGCTGACAGGGGGAAACGTCAGCCCCAGCATTTT; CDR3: CASSADRGKRQPQHF
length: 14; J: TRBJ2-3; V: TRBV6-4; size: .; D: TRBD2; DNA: TGTGCCAGCAGTGGACTAGCGGGAGCAGATACGCAGTATTTT; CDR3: CASSGLAGADTQYF
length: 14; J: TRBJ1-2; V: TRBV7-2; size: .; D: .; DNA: TGTGCCAGCAGCAGGACCAGGGAAGCCTATGGCTACACCTTC; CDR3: CASSRTREAYGYTF
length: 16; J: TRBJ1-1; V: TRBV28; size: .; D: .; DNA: TGTGCCAGCAGTATAAATACAGGGATCAGGGGCACTGAAGCTTTCTTT; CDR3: CASSINTGIRGTEAFF
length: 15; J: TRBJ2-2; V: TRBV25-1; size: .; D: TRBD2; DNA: TGTGCCAGCAGTCCCCTGGGGGGGTACACCGGGGAGCTGTTTTTT; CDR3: CASSPLGGYTGELFF
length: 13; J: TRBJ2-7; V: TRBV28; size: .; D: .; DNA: TGTGCCAGCAGTTTCTCAGGGAAAAACGAGCAGTACTTC; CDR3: CASSFSGKNEQYF
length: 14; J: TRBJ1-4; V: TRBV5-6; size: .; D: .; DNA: TGTGCCAGCAGCTCGGTGACAGTTAATGAAAAACTGTTTTTT; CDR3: CASSSVTVNEKLFF
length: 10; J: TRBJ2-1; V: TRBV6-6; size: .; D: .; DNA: TGTGCCAGCTCCGAGGGTGAGCAGTTCTTC; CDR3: CASSEGEQFF
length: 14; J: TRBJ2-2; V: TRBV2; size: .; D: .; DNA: TGTGCCAGCAGTGAGAACAGCAACACCGGGGAGCTGTTTTTT; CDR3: CASSENSNTGELFF
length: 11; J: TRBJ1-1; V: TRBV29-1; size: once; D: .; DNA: TGCAGCGGGGAGAAGAACACTGAAGCTTTCTTT; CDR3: CSGEKNTEAFF
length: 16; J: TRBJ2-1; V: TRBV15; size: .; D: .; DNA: TGTGCCACCAGCAGAGTGAGTCACCGGGGGTACAATGAGCAGTTCTTC; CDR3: CATSRVSHRGYNEQFF
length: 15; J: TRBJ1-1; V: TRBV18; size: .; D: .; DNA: TGTGCCAGCTCACCAGGAGGGATCGCGAACACTGAAGCTTTCTTT; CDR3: CASSPGGIANTEAFF
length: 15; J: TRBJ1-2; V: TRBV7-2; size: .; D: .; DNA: TGTGCCAGCAGCTCCGAAGAGACAGAAATTTATGGCTACACCTTC; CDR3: CASSSEETEIYGYTF
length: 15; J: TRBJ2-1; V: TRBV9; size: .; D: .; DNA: TGTGCCAGCAGCGTAACGGGTGAGTTTTACAATGAGCAGTTCTTC; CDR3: CASSVTGEFYNEQFF
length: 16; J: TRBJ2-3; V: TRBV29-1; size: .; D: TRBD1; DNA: TGCAGCGTTGAAGGGCCAGGGGGCCGCAGCACAGATACGCAGTATTTT; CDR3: CSVEGPGGRSTDTQYF
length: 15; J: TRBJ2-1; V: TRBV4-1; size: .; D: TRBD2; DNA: TGCGCCAGCAGCGACGGGACTAGTGGAAACAATGAGCAGTTCTTC; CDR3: CASSDGTSGNNEQFF
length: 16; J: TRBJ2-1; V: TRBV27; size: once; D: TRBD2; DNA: TGTGCCAGCAGTTTCTCGACTAGCGGAGCCTACAATGAGCAGTTCTTC; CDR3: CASSFSTSGAYNEQFF
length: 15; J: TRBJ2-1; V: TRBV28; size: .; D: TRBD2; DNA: TGTGCCAGCAGTTTTGGGACTAGCGTATACAATGAGCAGTTCTTC; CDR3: CASSFGTSVYNEQFF
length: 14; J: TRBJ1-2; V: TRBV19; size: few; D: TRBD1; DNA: TGTGCCAGTAGCTCCTCGGGACAGGTCTATGGCTACACCTTC; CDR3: CASSSSGQVYGYTF
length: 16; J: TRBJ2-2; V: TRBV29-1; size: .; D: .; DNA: TGCAGCGTAGTATCGGCGCGACGAACGGGCACCGGGGAGCTGTTTTTT; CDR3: CSVVSARRTGTGELFF
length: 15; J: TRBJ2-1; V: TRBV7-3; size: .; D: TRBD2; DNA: TGTGCCAGCAGCTCTGCAGCGGGACCTTACAATGAGCAGTTCTTC; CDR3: CASSSAAGPYNEQFF
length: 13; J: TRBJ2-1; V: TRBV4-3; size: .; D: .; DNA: TGCGCCAGCAGCCAATTTGGGACTAATGAGCAGTTCTTC; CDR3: CASSQFGTNEQFF
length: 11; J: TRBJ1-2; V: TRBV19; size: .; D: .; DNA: TGTGCCAGTAGTGTCGGCTATGGCTACACCTTC; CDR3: CASSVGYGYTF
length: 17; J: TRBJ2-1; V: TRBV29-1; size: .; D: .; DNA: TGCAGCGTTGAAGTCATTGGGTTTACTACGGACTACAATGAGCAGTTCTTC; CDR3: CSVEVIGFTTDYNEQFF
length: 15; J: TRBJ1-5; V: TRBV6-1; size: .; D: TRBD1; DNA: TGTGCCAGCAGTGACGCCCAGGGGGCGTATCAGCCCCAGCATTTT; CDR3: CASSDAQGAYQPQHF
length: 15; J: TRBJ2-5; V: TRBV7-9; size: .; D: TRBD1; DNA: TGTGCCAGCAGCTTAGATACAGGGGAAGGAGAGACCCAGTACTTC; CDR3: CASSLDTGEGETQYF
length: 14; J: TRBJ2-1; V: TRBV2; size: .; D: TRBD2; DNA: TGTGCCAGCAACTCAGCGGGGGAAAACAATGAGCAGTTCTTC; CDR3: CASNSAGENNEQFF
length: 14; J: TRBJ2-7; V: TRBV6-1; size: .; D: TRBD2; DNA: TGTGCCAGCAGTGTCGGACTAGACTCCTACGAGCAGTACTTC; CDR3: CASSVGLDSYEQYF
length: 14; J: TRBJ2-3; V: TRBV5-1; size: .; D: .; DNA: TGCGCCAGCAGCTTGGACCGGAGCACAGATACGCAGTATTTT; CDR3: CASSLDRSTDTQYF
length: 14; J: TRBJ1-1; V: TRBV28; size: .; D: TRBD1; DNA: TGTGCCAGCAGTTCTGGACAGGCGGGGACTGAAGCTTTCTTT; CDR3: CASSSGQAGTEAFF
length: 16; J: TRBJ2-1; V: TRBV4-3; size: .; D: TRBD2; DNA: TGCGCCAGCAGCCAGGGACTAGCGGGTGCCTACAATGAGCAGTTCTTC; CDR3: CASSQGLAGAYNEQFF
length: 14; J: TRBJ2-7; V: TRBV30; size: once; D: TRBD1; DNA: TGTGCCTGGAGCCCCCCGACAGGGGGCAACGAGCAGTACTTC; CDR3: CAWSPPTGGNEQYF
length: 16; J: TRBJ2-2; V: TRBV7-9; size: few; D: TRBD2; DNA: TGTGCCAGCAGCTTGGGAAGCGGGAGGGGAACCGGGGAGCTGTTTTTT; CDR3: CASSLGSGRGTGELFF